This paragraph covers one TCR beta chain sequence. This sample was taken from a study of blood T cell repertoires in COVID-19. Study-level information: The study drew acute and convalescent COVID-19 samples from the United States, Italy and Spain. T cells, B-cell-depleted T cells, or PBMCs provided the cDNA or gDNA that served as material.

This CDR3 comprises 17 residues. V gave up 2 bases and J gave up 8 bases; unmatched junction bases: 12. Germline assignment: CDR1 WNHNN and CDR2 SYGVQD (reference sequence). Generated by immunoSEQ multiplex PCR, the TCRdb table keeps only in-frame clones and is missing some. The data contain fewer than 80,000 clones, about nine tenths of them singletons. The chain joins TRBV10-1 to TRBJ2-1, with 10 bases that match TRBD2. The material sequenced was peripheral blood. The clonotype was recovered from a human donor in a cohort sampled during active COVID-19. CDR3 residues: CASSEGRLAGSGHEQFF. The CDR3 DNA sequence: TGCGCCAGCAGTGAGGGGAGACTAGCGGGCTCCGGTCATGAGCAGTTCTTC.